This T cell receptor beta chain was documented in a study of T cell responses to AZD1222 COVID-19 vaccine. Libraries were prepared by immunoSEQ multiplex PCR; TCRdb keeps only in-frame clonotypes and omits some of them. Seen here are approximately 190,000 clones, approximately 92% observed once, and the top ten hold 1% to 1.5%. Whole-study results and caveats: Nearly half of unique spike-specific TCRs reportedly avoided B.1.351 and B.1.1.7 mutated regions. Spike as a whole was targeted by vaccine-associated CD4 TCRs, dominant at 160-218 and 743-854. Repertoire sampling occurred only after the peak T cell response. Baseline serostatus was positive in only six AZD1222 recipients.

With regard to this clone: Antigen unknown.

Germline CDR1 and CDR2: SSHAT and FNYEAQ (reference sequence). The CDR3 length is 13 residues. The V end lost 2 bases, the J end lost 1 base, and 4 bases lay between the germline ends. The sample in question was peripheral blood, obtained on day 0 of AZD1222 vaccination. The receptor was derived from an adult in good health. The rearrangement joins TRBV7-7 to TRBJ2-3, with D uncertain. In DNA form, the CDR3 reads TGTGCCAGCAGCTTAAGTGGCACAGATACGCAGTATTTT. Protein sequence: CASSLSGTDTQYF.